A few counts support the clone carrying this T cell receptor (beta chain). A J-beta primer mix and a sample-barcoded 5' primer were used in a second PCR of roughly 7 to 12 cycles. TCRdb passed the 5' RACE reads through MiXCR, listing each CDR3 protein once. The sample shows around 990,000 distinct CDR3 sequences, 25% of them seen only once. This CDR3 region has 15 residues. Germline V gene data show CDR1 as LGHNA and CDR2 as YNFKEQ. The V end lost 0 bases, the J end lost 1 base, and 9 bases lay between the germline ends. The data were obtained in a study of blood T cells in healthy people across ages. These records were also assigned to another study, of T cells of mothers and their children.

The chain links TRBV4-2 to TRBJ2-5; maybe TRBD1 (5 bases). This receptor was identified in a girl under 10 years old in good health. Sequencing was performed on blood. The chain's CDR3 is CASSQDIRAQETQYF. For the CDR3, the DNA is TGTGCCAGCAGCCAAGATATCAGGGCCCAAGAGACCCAGTACTTC.